These T cell receptor beta chains were read from a single sample in a study of T cell responses to AZD1222 COVID-19 vaccine. TCRdb's copy holds only in-frame clones and misses some; the assay was immunoSEQ multiplex PCR. The data show roughly 120,000 clones, more than 65% seen once. The material sequenced was peripheral blood, taken on day 0 of AZD1222 vaccination. These receptors were obtained from an adult in good health. CDR3s include the opening cysteine and the closing phenylalanine or tryptophan. A D gene is named only where the DNA matches it firmly. Rows may omit the clone size; those that give it use once, few, many or a size class.

V gene,J gene,D gene,clone size,CDR3 length,CDR3 DNA,CDR3 protein
TRBV3-1/TRBV3-2,TRBJ2-7,NA,NA,14,TGTGCCAGCAGCCAAGACACAGGTCTCTACGAGCAGTACTTC,CASSQDTGLYEQYF
TRBV19,TRBJ1-5,NA,NA,12,TGTGCCAGTAGATGGAGTAATCAGCCCCAGCATTTT,CASRWSNQPQHF
TRBV30,TRBJ2-7,TRBD1,NA,15,TGTGCCTGGCGTAATGAGGGGACAGGAACCTACGAGCAGTACTTC,CAWRNEGTGTYEQYF
TRBV11-2,TRBJ2-7,TRBD1,NA,12,TGTGCCAGCAGCCGGGGACAGGTCGCGCAGTACTTC,CASSRGQVAQYF
TRBV15,TRBJ2-5,NA,NA,12,TGTGCCACCAGCACCTCGGTAGAGACCCAGTACTTC,CATSTSVETQYF
TRBV27,TRBJ1-6,TRBD1,NA,15,TGTGCCAGCAGTTACGACAGGGGCGGATATTCACCCCTCCACTTT,CASSYDRGGYSPLHF
TRBV3-1/TRBV3-2,TRBJ2-7,NA,many,14,TGTGCCAGCAGCCCTCACCGGGGCGAGTACGAGCAGTACTTC,CASSPHRGEYEQYF
TRBV11-2,TRBJ2-2,TRBD2,NA,19,TGTGCCAGCAGGTCCGGGACTAGCGGGAGGCCTGGGAACACCGGGGAGCTGTTTTTT,CASRSGTSGRPGNTGELFF
TRBV14,TRBJ1-2,TRBD1,NA,14,TGTGCCAGCAGCCCCACAGGGGGATACTATGGCTACACCTTC,CASSPTGGYYGYTF
TRBV6-5,TRBJ2-5,TRBD1,NA,15,TGTGCCAGCAGTAAACAGGGGGCGGAACAAGAGACCCAGTACTTC,CASSKQGAEQETQYF
TRBV2,TRBJ1-5,NA,NA,14,TGTGCCAGCAGTGTTGAACATTCTAATCAGCCCCAGCATTTT,CASSVEHSNQPQHF
TRBV18,TRBJ1-1,TRBD1,NA,17,TGTGCCAGCTCACCACCCCGACAGGGTCCCATGAACACTGAAGCTTTCTTT,CASSPPRQGPMNTEAFF
TRBV19,TRBJ2-3,TRBD2,NA,16,TGTGCCAGTAGTAGGCCCAGCGGGGGGTCCCCAGATACGCAGTATTTT,CASSRPSGGSPDTQYF
TRBV5-1,TRBJ1-4,NA,few,15,TGCGCCAGCAGCTTGATCGGGGGGCGGGATGAAAAACTGTTTTTT,CASSLIGGRDEKLFF
TRBV7-6,TRBJ2-2,NA,NA,16,TGTGCCAGCAGCTTAGCCGCTAGCCAAGGCACCGGGGAGCTGTTTTTT,CASSLAASQGTGELFF
TRBV29-1,TRBJ2-3,NA,NA,13,TGCAGCGGGGCAGGGGGGAGTGCGGATACGCAGTATTTT,CSGAGGSADTQYF
TRBV18,TRBJ1-5,NA,NA,13,TGTGCCAGCACGGACAGCCTCACGCAGCCCCAGCATTTT,CASTDSLTQPQHF
TRBV28,TRBJ1-2,TRBD1,NA,16,TGTGCCAGCAGTTTGGCTCTGGGACAGGGAATCGGGGGCTACACCTTC,CASSLALGQGIGGYTF
TRBV6-5,TRBJ1-1,TRBD1,NA,11,TGTGCCAGCTTTGACAGGGGCGGAGCTTTCTTT,CASFDRGGAFF
TRBV12-3/TRBV12-4,TRBJ2-1,NA,NA,13,TGTGCCAGCAGTTTTTGGTCAGACAATGAGCAGTTCTTC,CASSFWSDNEQFF
TRBV27,TRBJ1-2,TRBD1,NA,14,TGTGCCAGCAGTCCAGGGGGCTGGGGCTATGGCTACACCTTC,CASSPGGWGYGYTF
TRBV28,TRBJ1-2,TRBD1,NA,14,TGTGCCAGCAGGGCTACAGGGGGCAAGTATGGCTACACCTTC,CASRATGGKYGYTF
TRBV29-1,TRBJ1-5,NA,NA,14,TGCAGCGTTCTCTTCGGACAGAGGGATCAGCCCCAGCATTTT,CSVLFGQRDQPQHF
TRBV14,TRBJ2-7,NA,NA,15,TGTGCCAGCAGCCAAGTTAGGGGGTTCAGCTACGAGCAGTACTTC,CASSQVRGFSYEQYF
TRBV18,TRBJ2-7,TRBD1,NA,15,TGTGCCAGCTCACCGGCGGGACAGGGATCCTACGAGCAGTACTTC,CASSPAGQGSYEQYF
TRBV19,TRBJ1-2,TRBD1,NA,14,TGTGCCAGTGGATATGACAGGGCATTCCGTGGCTACACCTTC,CASGYDRAFRGYTF
TRBV5-6,TRBJ2-2,NA,NA,14,TGTGCCAGCAGCTCTGGGATCAACACCGGGGAGCTGTTTTTT,CASSSGINTGELFF
TRBV18,TRBJ1-5,NA,NA,14,TGTGCCAGCTCACCGGGTCCGGGCAATCAGCCCCAGCATTTT,CASSPGPGNQPQHF
TRBV11-2,TRBJ2-1,NA,NA,16,TGTGCCAGCAGCTTAGGCGCCGACAGGATCCCTCTCCGGCAGTTCTTC,CASSLGADRIPLRQFF
TRBV11-2,TRBJ2-1,TRBD2,NA,15,TGTGCCAGCAGCCGATCTAGCGGCTCCTACAATGAGCAGTTCTTC,CASSRSSGSYNEQFF
TRBV27,TRBJ2-2,NA,NA,16,TGTGCCAGCAGTTTTAGTTTCGGCGAGTGGACCGGGGAGCTGTTTTTT,CASSFSFGEWTGELFF
TRBV28,TRBJ2-7,TRBD1,NA,18,TGTGCCAGCAGGAAGGGGACAGGGGGCGCGGGGAGCTCCTACGAGCAGTACTTC,CASRKGTGGAGSSYEQYF
TRBV6-5,TRBJ2-3,TRBD2,NA,16,TGTGCCAGCAGTTCCCCACTAGCGGGAGCTGAAGATACGCAGTATTTT,CASSSPLAGAEDTQYF
TRBV30,TRBJ2-6,NA,few,13,TGTGCCTGGGGGCGTTCAGGGGCCAACGTCCTGACTTTC,CAWGRSGANVLTF
TRBV5-6,TRBJ2-1,NA,once,17,TGTGCCAGCAGCTTTGTGCACCGCTTGAGCTCCTACAATGAGCAGTTCTTC,CASSFVHRLSSYNEQFF
TRBV5-1,TRBJ1-4,NA,NA,16,TGCGCCAGCAGCTTGGGTCCTCTTGCAACTAATGAAAAACTGTTTTTT,CASSLGPLATNEKLFF
TRBV6-5,TRBJ1-4,NA,NA,14,TGTGCCAGCAGTCAACAGGGAGGGACTGAAAAACTGTTTTTT,CASSQQGGTEKLFF
TRBV15,TRBJ1-5,NA,NA,19,TGTGCCACCAGCAGAGACTCCTCACGGGGCAGGGGAATTAATCAGCCCCAGCATTTT,CATSRDSSRGRGINQPQHF
TRBV28,TRBJ2-7,NA,NA,11,TGTGCCAGCAGCTGGAGGTACGAGCAGTACTTC,CASSWRYEQYF